This TCR beta chain was obtained from a study of Graves' ophthalmopathy and Graves' hyperthyroidism. The study's findings and limits: The majority of expanded thyroid clonotypes above 0.001 frequency also occurred in blood.

CDR1 is MNHEY, CDR2 SVGAGI, per germline. This CDR3 has 13 amino acids. For this clonotype: The antigen remains unidentified. With a much larger clone just one base away, this may be a read error.

Pregnancy or lactation, uncontrolled infections and other autoimmune diseases were grounds for excluding patients. Patients were diagnosed from clinical symptoms, serum thyroxine, TRAb, thyroid ultrasound and orbital computed tomography. Amplification targeted the TCR beta CDR3 regions, with RNA transcripts as the source material. HTBI primers were used in a first-round RT-PCR, which preceded a second-round multiplex PCR. MiXCR, run by TCRdb on the multiplex PCR reads, gives a single entry per CDR3 protein. The data hold hundreds of thousands of distinct CDR3 sequences, with about two fifths observed a single time.

This TCR derives from an adult man with Graves' ophthalmopathy. The sequenced sample was peripheral blood. J is TRBJ2-7 and V is TRBV6-5, with D possibly being TRBD2 (6 bases). In DNA, the CDR3 is TGTGCCATCAGTGAGTCGGGGGTCCGCGAGCAGTACTTC. It is translated as CAISESGVREQYF.